This record covers a single T cell receptor (beta chain). The antigen is not known. This entry comes from a study of vaccination effects on CD4 cells after COVID-19. Study results and caveats: Healthy vaccinees' vaccine-induced clones included only 1 of 255 that recognized common cold coronaviruses. In the late period after vaccination, infection- and vaccine-induced clones contracted markedly. Sampling in the study covered few convalescent patients and included no early post-infection timepoints.

Here immunoSEQ multiplex PCR was the method, and the copy in TCRdb shows in-frame clones only, minus some. The sample consists of tens of thousands of clones, around 79% of them appearing once. Antigen-specific CD4+ T cells were expanded (with viral peptide pools) by the ViraFEST assay ahead of sequencing. With approximately 9 days of culture completed, CD4+ T cells were isolated. The vaccine recipients had no prior SARS-CoV-2 infection, with negative nucleocapsid antibodies. Researchers swapped half the medium for IL-2 medium on both days 3 and 7. The CDR3 loop spans 15 amino acids. Germline CDR1 and CDR2: GTSNPN and SVGIG (reference sequence). With 3 bases removed from V and 0 bases from J, the gap between germline ends came to 14 bases.

This sample comprised CD4+ T cells from PBMCs cultured with HCoV-NL63 spike peptides, obtained before COVID-19 vaccination. The receptor's source is a human donor who received a COVID-19 vaccine. This chain uses TRBV30 with TRBJ1-1; D remains unclear. CDR3 sequence: CAWSLLGPLNTEAFF. CDR3 nucleotide sequence: TGTGCCTGGAGCCTCTTGGGCCCTTTGAACACTGAAGCTTTCTTT. The complete variable domain, with remaining parts taken from reference TRBV30 and TRBJ1-1, reads SQTIHQWPATLVQPVGSPLSLECTVEGTSNPNLYWYRQAAGRGLQLLFYSVGIGQISSEVPQNLSASRPQDRQFILSSKKLLLSDSGFYLCAWSLLGPLNTEAFFGQGTRLTVV.